A single sample gave rise to the 22 T cell receptor beta chains below, sequenced in a study of T and B cells in COVID-19 patients. TRB rearrangements were amplified by multiplex PCR with BIOMED2 TRB-A/B primers. TCRdb passed the multiplex PCR reads through MiXCR, listing each CDR3 protein once. The sample lists approximately 8,000 distinct CDR3 sequences, about 23% occurring once. Blood genomic DNA input for TRB amplification was about 240-500 ng. The sample comprised blood. Receptor source: a human donor who had recovered from COVID-19.

Turning to this clonotype: This may be a read error: a much more frequent sequence differs by one nucleotide. The chain carries TRBV24-1 and TRBJ2-3; a possible D gene is TRBD1 (6 bases). The CDR3 runs to 15 residues. The germline V gene encodes CDR1 KGHDR and CDR2 SFDVKD. CDR3 in amino acids: CASSEGQPSTDTQYF. CDR3 sequence (DNA): TGTGCCAGCAGTGAAGGACAGCCCAGCACAGATACGCAGTATTTT.

The chain employs TRBV28 and TRBJ2-5; tentative D call: TRBD1 (6 bases). The CDR3 length is 15 residues. Germline lookup yields CDR1 MDHEN and CDR2 SYDVKM. V lost 5 bases to trimming and J lost 1 base, with 14 bases between them. CDR3 residues: CASSPRQAFQETQYF. The CDR3 region has the DNA TGTGCCAGCAGTCCCAGACAGGCCTTCCAAGAGACCCAGTACTTC.

On this clonotype itself: A read error is possible here, since a much larger clone lies one base away. V is TRBV27 and J is TRBJ2-5; D is ambiguous. The germline V gene has CDR1 MNHEY and CDR2 SMNVEV (reference sequence). V dropped 1 base and J dropped 5 bases, with 20 bases sitting between them. This CDR3 is 17 amino acids long. In DNA form, the CDR3 reads TGTGCCAGCAGTTTATATGGTCTAACATGGGATGAGGAGACCCAGTACTTC. Translated, it gives CASSLYGLTWDEETQYF.

The chain has TRBV11-1 and TRBJ2-3, with D hard to call. CDR1 is SGHAT, CDR2 FQDESV, per germline (reference sequence). The CDR3 consists of 16 residues. Trimming shortened V by 1 base and J by 4 bases, and 15 bases separated the two germline ends. The CDR3 coding sequence is TGTGCCAGCAGCTTAGATCTCACGACTCCAGCAGATACGCAGTATTTT. Its protein product is CASSLDLTTPADTQYF.

This clonotype was recorded at least ten times. The chain joins TRBV6-2 or TRBV6-3 to TRBJ2-1, with TRBD2 matching 14 bases. Looked up from germline, CDR1 is MNHEY and CDR2 is SVGEGT. Trimming cost V 2 bases and J 10 bases; bases outside gene matches: 7. The CDR3 length is 16 residues. Written as DNA, the CDR3 is TGTGCCAGCAGTTACCGGACTAGCGGGAGGTGGGGGGAGCAGTTCTTC. Protein: CASSYRTSGRWGEQFF.

This clonotype has only a few counts. The chain is built from TRBV5-1 and TRBJ2-1, with D unclear. V was trimmed by 4 bases and J by 0 bases, leaving 14 bases between them. This CDR3 region has 16 residues. Germline lookup yields CDR1 SGHRS and CDR2 YFSETQ. The CDR3 nucleotides are TGCGCCAGCAGCCCGAGGTGGGAATTCTCCTACAATGAGCAGTTCTTC. It codes for CASSPRWEFSYNEQFF.

Comment on this clonotype: This may come from a read error, since a much larger clone is one base off. This chain links TRBV27 with TRBJ2-3, with TRBD1 as a possible D gene (5 bases). V lost 5 bases and J 0 bases, leaving 12 bases between the germline ends. There are 15 residues in the CDR3. CDR1 MNHEY and CDR2 SMNVEV come from the germline V gene (reference sequence). CDR3 DNA: TGTGCCAGCAGTAACAGGAGAACTAGCACAGATACGCAGTATTTT. It translates to CASSNRRTSTDTQYF.

This clonotype was counted between two and nine times. The chain has TRBV7-2 and TRBJ1-4, with D maybe TRBD1 (5 bases). The CDR3 consists of 14 residues. Trimming cost V 9 bases and J 8 bases, with 19 bases left between them. Germline CDR1 is SGHTA and CDR2 is FQGNSA. The DNA for the CDR3 is TGTGCCAGTGCGACGGACAAGGTCGGCGAAAAACTGTTTTTT. This sequence encodes CASATDKVGEKLFF.

This chain connects TRBV6-1 to TRBJ2-1, with TRBD1 matching over 9 bases. The J segment lost 8 bases and the V segment lost 5 bases, leaving 13 bases of the junction unmatched. The CDR3 contains 16 residues. Germline V lookup: CDR1 MNHNS, CDR2 SASEGT. The CDR3 loop reads CASSRTLRQGVDEQFF. CDR3 DNA sequence: TGTGCCAGCAGTAGGACTTTAAGACAGGGGGTCGATGAGCAGTTCTTC.

The rearrangement joins TRBV10-3 to TRBJ2-5; tentative D call: TRBD1 (5 bases). Germline loops: CDR1 ENHRY, CDR2 SYGVKD. Trimming left V 0 bases short and J 2 bases short, with 7 bases between. The CDR3 runs to 14 residues. Here the CDR3 reads CAISESGHQETQYF. DNA of the CDR3: TGTGCCATCAGTGAGTCGGGGCATCAAGAGACCCAGTACTTC.

By sample share, this clonotype is medium-sized. This chain connects TRBV19 to TRBJ2-2, with 7 bases identical to TRBD2. The CDR3 extends over 13 amino acids. Trimming cost V 6 bases and J 5 bases; bases outside gene matches: 3. Germline V gene sequence: CDR1 LNHDA, CDR2 SQIVND (reference sequence). CDR3 nucleotide sequence: TGTGCCAGTAGATCGGGGGGAACCGGGGAGCTGTTTTTT. Residues: CASRSGGTGELFF.

Only a few counts were recorded for this clonotype. The V gene is TRBV20-1, the J gene TRBJ1-4; D ambiguous. CDR3 length: 13 residues. V lost 4 bases and J lost 3, with 9 bases in between. In germline, CDR1 is DFQATT, CDR2 SNEGSKA (reference sequence). The CDR3 spells CSANQGANEKLFF. The CDR3 nucleotides are TGCAGTGCTAACCAAGGAGCTAATGAAAAACTGTTTTTT.

This clonotype turned up a few times. V gene TRBV9 combines with J gene TRBJ2-5; TRBD2 is a possible D gene (5 bases). The CDR3 extends over 16 amino acids. Germline CDR1 is SGDLS and CDR2 is YYNGEE. V was trimmed by 3 bases and J by 1 base, leaving 16 bases between them. In DNA form, the CDR3 reads TGTGCCAGCAGCGCGCTCCCGGGCGGACTCCAAGAGACCCAGTACTTC. Protein: CASSALPGGLQETQYF.

J is TRBJ2-7 and V is TRBV2, with 8 bases aligning to TRBD1. The germline V gene encodes CDR1 SNHLY and CDR2 FYNNEI. Losses at the gene ends were 1 base for V and 6 bases for J; bases not matched to a gene: 8. The CDR3 covers 15 residues. In DNA form, the CDR3 reads TGTGCCAGCAGTGAAGAGAGGACAGGGTCCCGCGAGCAGTACTTC. Translation gives CASSEERTGSREQYF.

This clonotype has a handful of counts. This chain uses TRBV4-2 with TRBJ2-5; D is ambiguous. The V gene lost 2 bases and the J gene lost 3 bases, with 13 bases spanning the gap. CDR1 and CDR2 from the germline V gene are LGHNA and YNFKEQ. The CDR3 consists of 15 residues. This chain's CDR3 is CASSQSRHSKETQYF. Here the CDR3 DNA reads TGTGCCAGCAGCCAATCGAGGCACTCGAAAGAGACCCAGTACTTC.

V gene TRBV11-1 combines with J gene TRBJ1-6; 7 bases fit TRBD1. This CDR3 has 16 amino acids. The germline gives CDR1 SGHAT, CDR2 FQDESV (reference sequence). Losses at the gene ends were 8 bases for V and 9 bases for J; bases not matched to a gene: 16. CDR3 sequence: CASVRGGASFASPLHF. DNA for the CDR3: TGTGCCAGCGTCAGGGGGGGGGCGAGCTTTGCTTCACCCCTCCACTTT.

This chain uses TRBV9 with TRBJ2-3, with 7 bases aligning to TRBD2. This CDR3 comprises 14 residues. The junction had 8 bases not matched to a gene; V was cut back by 4 bases and J by 6 bases. Germline-derived CDR1 and CDR2 are SGDLS and YYNGEE. The CDR3 loop reads CASSTGGGRDTQYF. CDR3 bases: TGTGCCAGCAGCACAGGCGGGGGTCGGGATACGCAGTATTTT. Supplemented by reference TRBV9 and TRBJ2-3, the full variable domain reads DSGVTQTPKHLITATGQRVTLRCSPRSGDLSVYWYQQSLDQGLQFLIQYYNGEERAKGNILERFSAQQFPDLHSELNLSSLELGDSALYFCASSTGGGRDTQYFGPGTRLTVL.

This clonotype was found a few times. V gene TRBV7-4 combines with J gene TRBJ1-4, with a possible D match to TRBD1 (6 bases). Germline-derived CDR1 and CDR2 are SGHVT and SQSDAQ. V gave up 5 bases and J gave up 3 bases, with 13 bases separating them. The CDR3 length is 15 residues. The CDR3 DNA is TGTGCCAGCAGCGTACGGACAGCCCCTAATGAAAAACTGTTTTTT. Translating gives CASSVRTAPNEKLFF.

The V call is TRBV6-6, the J call TRBJ1-1; D gene unclear. Germline CDR1 MNHNY, CDR2 SVGAGI (reference sequence). The germline V and J ends were trimmed by 7 bases and 1 base, with 16 bases remaining between them. The CDR3 has 15 amino acids. The CDR3 nucleotides read TGTGCCAGCACCGCCCGACGGGCGGCGAACACTGAAGCTTTCTTT. It codes for CASTARRAANTEAFF.

This clonotype was counted many times. The chain combines TRBV18 with TRBJ1-5; 7 bases are a match to TRBD1. In germline, CDR1 is KGHSH, CDR2 LQKENI. This CDR3 contains 13 residues. The trim removed 6 bases at V and 3 bases at J, leaving 2 bases unmatched. The CDR3 DNA sequence: TGTGCCAGCTCCGGGACAGTCAATCAGCCCCAGCATTTT. Protein: CASSGTVNQPQHF.

The chain is built from TRBV7-6 and TRBJ2-1, with TRBD2 matching over 13 bases. This CDR3 has 16 amino acids. CDR1 is SGHVS and CDR2 is FNYEAQ in the germline V gene. J was trimmed by 7 bases and V by 1 base; bases with no gene match: 4. The CDR3 coding sequence is TGTGCCAGCAGCTTAGAGGGACTAGCGGGAATGAATGAGCAGTTCTTC. It codes for CASSLEGLAGMNEQFF.

In regard to this clonotype: One end of the junction is discordant with germline, which a read error may explain. V gene TRBV28 combines with J gene TRBJ2-1; TRBD2 matches 11 bases. Germline V CDR1 and CDR2: MDHEN, SYDVKM. The CDR3 runs to 13 residues. The CDR3 sequence is CASRRQSSGRRVF. CDR3 in DNA: TGTGCCAGCAGACGCCAATCTAGCGGGAGGAGGGTCTTC.